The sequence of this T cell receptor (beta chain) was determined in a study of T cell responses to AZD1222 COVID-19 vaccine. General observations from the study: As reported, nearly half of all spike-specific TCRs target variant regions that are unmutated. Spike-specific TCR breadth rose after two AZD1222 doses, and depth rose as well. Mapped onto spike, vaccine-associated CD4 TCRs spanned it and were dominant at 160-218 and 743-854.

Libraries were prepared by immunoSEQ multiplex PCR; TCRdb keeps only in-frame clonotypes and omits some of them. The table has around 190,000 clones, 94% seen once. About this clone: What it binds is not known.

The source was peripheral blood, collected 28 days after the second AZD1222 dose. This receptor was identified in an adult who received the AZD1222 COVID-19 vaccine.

The CDR3 loop is CASGRERLNTEAFF. In DNA form, the CDR3 reads TGTGCCAGCGGCAGGGAGAGGTTGAACACTGAAGCTTTCTTT. This sequence joins TRBV27 and TRBJ1-1; TRBD1 might be the D (5 bases). The CDR3 is 14 amino acids. Germline CDR1 reads MNHEY; CDR2 reads SMNVEV (reference sequence). Trimming took 8 bases from V and 0 from J, leaving 13 bases between them.